This TCR beta chain was identified during a study of T cells after yellow fever vaccination. About the research overall: Preparing low-cell-number fractions relied on SMART-Seq v4 Ultra Low Input.

Template-switching 5'RACE yielded the TCR cDNA; a universal primer site and UMIs were added in the process. TCRdb re-called the 5' RACE reads through MiXCR, storing one row per CDR3 protein. The sample includes 140,000 to 150,000 distinct CDR3 sequences, approximately 6.6% of them seen just once. This clonotype was counted ten times or more. Antigen specificity is unknown. General study findings and limits: After the booster, approximately 96% of CD4 and approximately 90% of CD8 primary-response clones were re-detected. Of the clonotypes, a small share occurred in both CD4 and CD8 compartments.

J was trimmed by 14 bases and V by 5 bases; bases with no gene match: 12. The germline V gene has CDR1 SGHVS and CDR2 FQNEAQ. The CDR3 loop spans 13 amino acids. The sequence came from a man younger than 45 who received the YFV17D yellow fever vaccine. The V call is TRBV7-8, the J call TRBJ2-3; 8 bases agree with TRBD2. The input for sequencing was CD4+ T cells sorted from PBMCs, taken 10 days after the yellow fever booster vaccination. DNA of the CDR3: TGTGCCAGCAGCACTCCGGGACTAGTGCCTCCGTATTTT. Protein sequence: CASSTPGLVPPYF.